These 7 T cell receptor beta chains originate from one sample sequenced in a study of blood T cell repertoires in COVID-19. Clones were sequenced by immunoSEQ multiplex PCR, and TCRdb holds only the in-frame ones, with some missing. This table has 40,000 or so clones, 86% appearing once. Specimen: peripheral blood. The receptors shown here come from a man aged 55 to 70 with active COVID-19.

This clone was seen a single time. The chain carries TRBV7-9 and TRBJ1-5, with D possibly matching TRBD1 (6 bases). This CDR3 is 15 amino acids long. Germline V gene sequence: CDR1 SEHNR, CDR2 FQNEAQ (reference sequence). The V gene lost 1 base and the J gene lost 2 bases, with 9 bases spanning the gap. CDR3 in amino acids: CASSLVQGGNQPQHF. The DNA of the CDR3 is TGTGCCAGCAGCTTAGTACAGGGAGGCAATCAGCCCCAGCATTTT.

The V call is TRBV19, the J call TRBJ1-2; the D gene is possibly TRBD1 (6 bases). Germline CDR1 and CDR2: LNHDA and SQIVND (reference sequence). The germline V and J ends were trimmed by 3 bases and 4 bases, with 12 bases remaining between them. The CDR3 length is 14 residues. The CDR3 region has the DNA TGTGCCAGTAGTATCCTGGACAGCCTCTATGGCTACACCTTC. This sequence encodes CASSILDSLYGYTF. Full variable domain (missing parts from reference TRBV19 and TRBJ1-2): DGGITQSPKYLFRKEGQNVTLSCEQNLNHDAMYWYRQDPGQGLRLIYYSQIVNDFQKGDIAEGYSVSREKKESFPLTVTSAQKNPTAFYLCASSILDSLYGYTFGSGTRLTVV.

The DNA of the CDR3 is TGTGCCAGCAGCCAGAATGCCGGGGAGACAGGGTCTCACAACCTCCACTTT. The encoded protein is CASSQNAGETGSHNLHF. This chain connects TRBV3-1 (or the pseudogene TRBV3-2) to TRBJ1-6; 7 bases are a match to TRBD1. The germline V gene has CDR1 LGHDT and CDR2 YNNKEL (reference sequence). The CDR3 sequence is 17 residues long. V shed 3 bases and J 15 bases; nucleotides not matched to a gene: 20.

This clone was recorded a few times. The chain is built from TRBV28 and TRBJ1-2; 7 positions match TRBD1. The CDR3 spans 15 residues. The V gene end was trimmed by 7 bases and the J gene end by 3 bases; junction bases not matched to a gene: 11. Germline V gene sequence: CDR1 MDHEN, CDR2 SYDVKM. CDR3 in DNA: TGTGCCAGCAATTCCCTGGCCGGGACAGACTATGGCTACACCTTC. Its protein product is CASNSLAGTDYGYTF.

The chain links TRBV28 to TRBJ2-3, with 8 bases lining up with TRBD1. Losses at the gene ends were 4 bases for V and 0 bases for J; bases not matched to a gene: 3. The CDR3 runs 15 residues. Germline V gene lookup returns CDR1 MDHEN and CDR2 SYDVKM. For the CDR3, the DNA is TGTGCCAGCAGTTCGGACAGGGCTAGCACAGATACGCAGTATTTT. Translating it yields CASSSDRASTDTQYF.

The J gene is TRBJ2-4, the V gene TRBV19, with D perhaps matching TRBD2 (5 bases). The CDR3 spans 14 residues. Germline CDR1 is LNHDA and CDR2 is SQIVND (reference sequence). The ends were cut back, 1 base at V and 7 bases at J, with 11 bases in the middle. The CDR3, as DNA: TGTGCCAGTAGTATAGTTGGAGAGGGTAACATTCAGTACTTC. Amino acid sequence: CASSIVGEGNIQYF.

The chain has TRBV5-1 and TRBJ2-7, with TRBD2 matching 12 bases. The CDR3 runs 14 residues. Germline lookup yields CDR1 SGHRS and CDR2 YFSETQ. J gave up 2 bases and V 4 bases, and 1 base lay outside the gene matches. CDR3 nucleotides: TGCGCCAGCAGCCTAGCGGGAGGGCCCTACGAGCAGTACTTC. Its translation: CASSLAGGPYEQYF.